This TCR beta chain emerged from a study of T cell changes during pregnancy in multiple sclerosis. Trimming cost V 6 bases and J 4 bases; bases outside gene matches: 8. Germline CDR1 reads WSHSY; CDR2 reads SAAADI. The CDR3 spans 15 residues. The data were produced by immunoSEQ multiplex PCR, yet TCRdb's version contains in-frame clones alone and is incomplete. The sample contains approximately 65,000 clones, approximately 90% of which appear only once. The chain joins TRBV10-2 to TRBJ2-5, with 10 positions matching TRBD1. The sample here was CD4+ T cells from peripheral blood mononuclear cells, taken in the first trimester of pregnancy. The sequence came from a female donor with multiple sclerosis, enrolled in a pregnancy study. CDR3 loop: CASSKSGTGVETQYF. Written as DNA, the CDR3 is TGCGCCAGCAGCAAATCCGGGACAGGGGTAGAGACCCAGTACTTC.